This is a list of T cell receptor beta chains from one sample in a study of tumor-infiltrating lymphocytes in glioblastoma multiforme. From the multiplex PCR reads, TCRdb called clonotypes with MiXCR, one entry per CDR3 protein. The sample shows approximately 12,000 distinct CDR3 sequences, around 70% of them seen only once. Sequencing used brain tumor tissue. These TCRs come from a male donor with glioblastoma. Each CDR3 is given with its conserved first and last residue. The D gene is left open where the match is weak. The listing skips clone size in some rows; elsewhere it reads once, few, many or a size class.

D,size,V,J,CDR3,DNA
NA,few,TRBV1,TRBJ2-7,CTSSQSGLAGHYYEQYF,TGCACCAGCAGCCAATCGGGACTAGCGGGTCATTACTACGAGCAGTACTTC
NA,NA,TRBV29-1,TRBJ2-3,CSIEVSGINTQYF,TGTAGCATTGAGGTCTCGGGGATTAATACGCAGTATTTT
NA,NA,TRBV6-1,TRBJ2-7,CASRDSRNSYEQYF,TGTGCCAGTAGAGACTCGAGGAACTCCTACGAGCAGTACTTC
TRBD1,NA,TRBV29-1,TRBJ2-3,CSVDGTGECTDTQYF,TGCAGCGTAGATGGGACAGGGGAGTGCACAGATACGCAGTATTTT
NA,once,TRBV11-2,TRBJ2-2,CANTPSFGQGLPVNIGELFF,TGTGCCAACACCCCCTCATTCGGCCAAGGGCTACCGGTAAACATCGGGGAGCTGTTTTTT
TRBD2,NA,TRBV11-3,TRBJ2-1,CASSLELAGGTEQFF,TGTGCCAGCAGCTTAGAACTAGCGGGAGGGACTGAGCAGTTCTTC
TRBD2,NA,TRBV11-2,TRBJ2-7,CTSSTGLAGRYGDEQYF,TGTACCAGTAGCACAGGACTAGCGGGAAGGTACGGGGACGAGCAGTACTTC
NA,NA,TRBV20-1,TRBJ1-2,CSAERASSYCYTF,TGCAGTGCTGAAAGAGCCAGTTCCTATTGCTATACCTTC
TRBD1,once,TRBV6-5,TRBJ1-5,CACSPRDRRNQPQHF,TGTGCCTGCAGTCCCCGGGACAGGCGCAATCAGCCCCAGCATTTT
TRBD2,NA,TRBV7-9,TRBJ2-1,CASRDTGTSVTNEQFF,TGTGCCAGCAGGGATACCGGGACTAGCGTGACGAATGAGCAGTTCTTC
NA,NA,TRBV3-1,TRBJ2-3,CASSPGLAGQGDPQYF,TGTGCCAGCAGCCCCGGACTAGCGGGACAGGGGGATCCGCAGTATTTT
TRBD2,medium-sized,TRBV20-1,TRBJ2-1,CSAQTSGRATYNEQFF,TGCAGTGCGCAAACTAGCGGGAGGGCCACGTACAATGAGCAGTTCTTC
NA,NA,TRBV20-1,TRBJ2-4,CSAPPGKAKNIQYF,TGCAGTGCACCCCCCGGGAAAGCCAAAAACATTCAGTATTTC
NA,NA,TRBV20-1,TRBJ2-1,CSAIFYNEQFF,TGCAGTGCCATCTTTTACAATGAGCAGTTCTTC
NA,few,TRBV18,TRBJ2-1,CASSPGSEQFF,TGTGCCAGCTCACCAGGGTCCGAGCAGTTCTTC
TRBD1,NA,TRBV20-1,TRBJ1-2,CSALDRTNYGYTF,TGCAGTGCCCTGGACAGGACCAACTATGGCTACACCTTC
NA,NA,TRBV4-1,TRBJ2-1,CASNQDFGESAYNEQFF,TGCGCCAGCAACCAAGATTTCGGCGAGAGTGCCTACAATGAGCAGTTCTTC
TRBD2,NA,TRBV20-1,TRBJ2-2,CSARGLAGTGELFF,TGCAGTGCTAGAGGACTAGCGGGCACCGGGGAGCTGTTTTTT
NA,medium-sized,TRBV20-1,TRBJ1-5,CSARGATNQPQHF,TGCAGTGCTAGAGGGGCAACAAATCAGCCCCAGCATTTT
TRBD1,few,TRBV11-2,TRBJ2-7,CASSLESGGSYEQYF,TGTGCCAGCAGCTTAGAGTCAGGGGGCTCCTACGAGCAGTACTTC